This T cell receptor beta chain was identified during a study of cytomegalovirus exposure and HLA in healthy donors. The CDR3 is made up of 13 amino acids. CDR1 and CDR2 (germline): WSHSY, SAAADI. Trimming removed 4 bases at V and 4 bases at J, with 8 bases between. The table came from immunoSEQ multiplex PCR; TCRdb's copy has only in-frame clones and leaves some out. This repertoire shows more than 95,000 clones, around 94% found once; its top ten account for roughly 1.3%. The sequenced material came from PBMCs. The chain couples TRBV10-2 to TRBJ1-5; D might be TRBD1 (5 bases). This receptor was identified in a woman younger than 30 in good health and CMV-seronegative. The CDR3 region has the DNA TGCGCCAGCAGTGGACAGAGTAATCAGCCCCAGCATTTT. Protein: CASSGQSNQPQHF.